This T cell receptor beta chain was recovered during a study of T-cell memory formation after mild COVID-19. TCR alpha and TCR beta cDNA libraries carrying sample barcodes and UMIs came from 5'RACE with constant-segment primers. TCRdb processed the 5' RACE reads anew with MiXCR; each CDR3 protein has one entry. Among some 130,000 distinct CDR3 sequences listed, 5% to 6.5% were seen once. The table lists this clonotype with many counts. Antigen unknown. Between the trimmed V and J ends, which lost 4 bases and 3 bases, there was a span of 14 bases. CDR1 and CDR2 (germline): SGHNT, YYREEE (reference sequence). The CDR3 consists of 15 residues. Findings and caveats of the study: The SARS-CoV-2 specificity of second-wave clones reaching peak at day 37 remained unverified.

Sequenced material: PBMCs or a T cell subset sorted from them (not recorded which). The chain links TRBV5-4 to TRBJ1-5, with TRBD1 as a possible D gene (6 bases). This TCR was sampled from an adult woman who had mild COVID-19 (a few samples of this study predate the infection). Cell type and time point are not known. For the CDR3, the DNA is TGTGCCAGCAGCCCTGAACAGGGCCCCAATCAGCCCCAGCATTTT. It encodes CASSPEQGPNQPQHF.